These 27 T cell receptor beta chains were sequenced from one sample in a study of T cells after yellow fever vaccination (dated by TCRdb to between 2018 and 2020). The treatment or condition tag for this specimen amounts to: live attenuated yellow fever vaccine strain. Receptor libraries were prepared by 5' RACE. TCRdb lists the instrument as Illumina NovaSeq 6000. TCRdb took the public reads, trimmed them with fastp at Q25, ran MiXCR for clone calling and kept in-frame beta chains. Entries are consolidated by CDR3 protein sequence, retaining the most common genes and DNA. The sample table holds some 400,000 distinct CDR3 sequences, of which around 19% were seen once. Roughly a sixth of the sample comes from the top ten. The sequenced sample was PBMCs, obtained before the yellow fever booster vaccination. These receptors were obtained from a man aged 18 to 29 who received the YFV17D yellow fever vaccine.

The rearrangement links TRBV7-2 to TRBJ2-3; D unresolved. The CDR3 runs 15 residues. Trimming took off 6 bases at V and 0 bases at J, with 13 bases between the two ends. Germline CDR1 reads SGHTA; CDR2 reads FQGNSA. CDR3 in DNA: TGTGCCAGCAGGGCGCCGGGTCGTAGCACAGATACGCAGTATTTT. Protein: CASRAPGRSTDTQYF.

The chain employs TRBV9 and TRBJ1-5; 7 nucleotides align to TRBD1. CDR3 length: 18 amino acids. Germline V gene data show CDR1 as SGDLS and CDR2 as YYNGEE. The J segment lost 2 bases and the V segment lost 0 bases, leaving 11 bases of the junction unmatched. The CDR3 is CASSVVGQYSHRNQPQHF. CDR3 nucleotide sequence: TGTGCCAGCAGCGTAGTGGGACAGTATTCCCATCGCAATCAGCCCCAGCATTTT. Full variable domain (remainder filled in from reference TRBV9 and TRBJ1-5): DSGVTQTPKHLITATGQRVTLRCSPRSGDLSVYWYQQSLDQGLQFLIQYYNGEERAKGNILERFSAQQFPDLHSELNLSSLELGDSALYFCASSVVGQYSHRNQPQHFGDGTRLSIL.

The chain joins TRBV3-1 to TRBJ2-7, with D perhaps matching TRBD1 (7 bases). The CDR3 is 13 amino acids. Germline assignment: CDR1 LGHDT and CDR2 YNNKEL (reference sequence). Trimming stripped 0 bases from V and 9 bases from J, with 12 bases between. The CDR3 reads CASSQEQGRGQYF. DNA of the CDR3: TGTGCCAGCAGCCAAGAACAGGGGCGGGGGCAGTACTTC.

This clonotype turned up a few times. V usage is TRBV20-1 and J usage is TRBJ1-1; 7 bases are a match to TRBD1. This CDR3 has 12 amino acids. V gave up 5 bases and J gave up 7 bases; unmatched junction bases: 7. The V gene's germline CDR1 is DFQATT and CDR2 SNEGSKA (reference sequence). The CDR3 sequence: CSAARQGLEAFF. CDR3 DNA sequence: TGCAGTGCTGCGCGACAGGGCCTTGAAGCTTTCTTT.

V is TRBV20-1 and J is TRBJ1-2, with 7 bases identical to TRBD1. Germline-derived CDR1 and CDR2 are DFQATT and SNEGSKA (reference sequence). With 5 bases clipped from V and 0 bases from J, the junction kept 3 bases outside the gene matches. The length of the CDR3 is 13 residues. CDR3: CSAPGQANYGYTF. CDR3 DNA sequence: TGCAGTGCTCCCGGACAGGCTAACTATGGCTACACCTTC.

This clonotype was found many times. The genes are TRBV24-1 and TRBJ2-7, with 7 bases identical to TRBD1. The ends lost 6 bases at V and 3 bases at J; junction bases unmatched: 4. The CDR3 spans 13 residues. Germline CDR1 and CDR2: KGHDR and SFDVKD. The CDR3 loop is CATSWDRHYEQYF. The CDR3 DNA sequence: TGTGCCACCAGTTGGGACAGACACTACGAGCAGTACTTC.

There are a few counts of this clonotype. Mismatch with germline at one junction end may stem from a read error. The CDR3 DNA sequence: TGTGCCAGCAGCAGAAACCAGGGGAACTATGTCTACACCTTC. This translates into CASSRNQGNYVYTF. The chain couples TRBV7-2 to TRBJ1-2; D is possibly TRBD1 (6 bases). The CDR3 is made up of 14 amino acids. Germline CDR1 SGHTA, CDR2 FQGNSA.

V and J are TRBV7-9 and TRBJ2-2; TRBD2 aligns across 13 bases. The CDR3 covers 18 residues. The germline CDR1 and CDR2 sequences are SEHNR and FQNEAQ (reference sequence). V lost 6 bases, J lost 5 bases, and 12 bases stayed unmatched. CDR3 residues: CASSRWREGLAGTGELFF. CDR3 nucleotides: TGTGCCAGCAGTCGATGGCGCGAGGGACTAGCGGGGACCGGGGAGCTGTTTTTT.

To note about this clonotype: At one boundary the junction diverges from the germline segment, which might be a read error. The CDR3 is CASSPTHRGPAQNIQYF. The CDR3 nucleotides are TGTGCCAGCAGCCCAACACACCGGGGCCCAGCCCAAAACATTCAGTACTTC. The V gene is TRBV5-6, the J gene TRBJ2-4, with D tentatively TRBD1 or TRBD2 (5 bases each). Per the germline V gene, CDR1 is SGHDT and CDR2 is YYEEEE. The CDR3 sequence is 17 residues long.

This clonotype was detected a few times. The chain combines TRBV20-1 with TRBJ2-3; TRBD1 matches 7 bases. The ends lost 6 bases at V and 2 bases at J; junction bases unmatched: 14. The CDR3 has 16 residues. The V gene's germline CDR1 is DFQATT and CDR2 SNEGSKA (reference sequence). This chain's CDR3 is CSAGGTTGTHTDTQYF. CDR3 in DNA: TGCAGTGCCGGAGGAACGACAGGGACCCACACAGATACGCAGTATTTT.

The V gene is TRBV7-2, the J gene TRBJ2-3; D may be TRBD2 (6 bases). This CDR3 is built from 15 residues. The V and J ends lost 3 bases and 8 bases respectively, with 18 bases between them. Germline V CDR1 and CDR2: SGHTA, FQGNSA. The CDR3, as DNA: TGTGCCAGCAGCTTCCGGGACGCGGGAAGGGTTACGCAGTATTTT. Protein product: CASSFRDAGRVTQYF.

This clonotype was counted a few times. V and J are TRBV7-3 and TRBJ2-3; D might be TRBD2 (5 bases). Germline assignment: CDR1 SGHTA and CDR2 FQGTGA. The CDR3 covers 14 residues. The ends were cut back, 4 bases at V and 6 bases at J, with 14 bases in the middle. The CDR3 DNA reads TGTGCCAGCAGCTCCCTTAGCGCCTCGGATACGCAGTATTTT. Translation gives CASSSLSASDTQYF.

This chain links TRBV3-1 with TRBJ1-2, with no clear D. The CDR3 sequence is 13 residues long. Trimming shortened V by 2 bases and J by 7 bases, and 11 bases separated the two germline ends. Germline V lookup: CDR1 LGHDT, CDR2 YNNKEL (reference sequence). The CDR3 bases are TGTGCCAGCAGCCAATCCAGGAGTGGTGGCTACACCTTC. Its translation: CASSQSRSGGYTF.

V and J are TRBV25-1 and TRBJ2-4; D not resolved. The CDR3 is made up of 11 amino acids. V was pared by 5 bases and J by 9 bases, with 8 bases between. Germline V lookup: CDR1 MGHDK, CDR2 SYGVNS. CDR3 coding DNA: TGTGCCAGCAGTATTAAATCCATTCAGTACTTC. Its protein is CASSIKSIQYF.

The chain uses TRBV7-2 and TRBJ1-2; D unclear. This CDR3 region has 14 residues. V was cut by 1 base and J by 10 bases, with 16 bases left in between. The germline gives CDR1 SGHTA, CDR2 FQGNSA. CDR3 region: CASSLDRQVNAYTF. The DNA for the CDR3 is TGTGCCAGCAGCTTAGACCGCCAGGTTAACGCCTACACCTTC. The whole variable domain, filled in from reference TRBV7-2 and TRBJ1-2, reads GAGVSQSPSNKVTEKGKDVELRCDPISGHTALYWYRQSLGQGLEFLIYFQGNSAPDKSGLPSDRFSAERTGGSVSTLTIQRTQQEDSAVYLCASSLDRQVNAYTFGSGTRLTVV.

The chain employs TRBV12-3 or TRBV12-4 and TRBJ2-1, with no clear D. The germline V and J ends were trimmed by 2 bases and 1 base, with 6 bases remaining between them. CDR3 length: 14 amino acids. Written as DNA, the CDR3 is TGTGCCAGCAGTTTAACGCAGTCCTACAATGAGCAGTTCTTC. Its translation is CASSLTQSYNEQFF.

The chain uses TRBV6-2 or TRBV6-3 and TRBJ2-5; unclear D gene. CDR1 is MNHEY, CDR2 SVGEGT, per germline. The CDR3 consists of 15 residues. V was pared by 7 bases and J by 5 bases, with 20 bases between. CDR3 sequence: CASTKQPGSMETQYF. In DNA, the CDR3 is TGTGCCAGCACGAAACAGCCCGGTTCCATGGAGACCCAGTACTTC.

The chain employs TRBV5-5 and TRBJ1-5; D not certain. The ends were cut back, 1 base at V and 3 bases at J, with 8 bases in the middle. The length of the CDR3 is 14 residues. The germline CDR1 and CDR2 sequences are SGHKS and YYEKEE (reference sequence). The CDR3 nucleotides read TGTGCCAGCAGCTTGAACAGCCTCAATCAGCCCCAGCATTTT. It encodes CASSLNSLNQPQHF.

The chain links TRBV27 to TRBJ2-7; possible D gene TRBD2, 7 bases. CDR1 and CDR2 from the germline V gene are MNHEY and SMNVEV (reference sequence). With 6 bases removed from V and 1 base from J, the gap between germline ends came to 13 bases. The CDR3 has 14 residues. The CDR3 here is CASREGGTSYEQYV. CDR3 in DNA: TGTGCCAGCAGAGAGGGGGGGACGTCCTACGAGCAGTACGTC.

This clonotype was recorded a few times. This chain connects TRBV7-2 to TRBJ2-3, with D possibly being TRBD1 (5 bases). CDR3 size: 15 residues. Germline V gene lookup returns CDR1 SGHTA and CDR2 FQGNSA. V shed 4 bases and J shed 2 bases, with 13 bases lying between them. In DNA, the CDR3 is TGTGCCAGCAGCTCCAGGGCCTGGGACACAGATACGCAGTATTTT. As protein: CASSSRAWDTDTQYF. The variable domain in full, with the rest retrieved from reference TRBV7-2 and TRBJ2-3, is GAGVSQSPSNKVTEKGKDVELRCDPISGHTALYWYRQSLGQGLEFLIYFQGNSAPDKSGLPSDRFSAERTGGSVSTLTIQRTQQEDSAVYLCASSSRAWDTDTQYFGPGTRLTVL.

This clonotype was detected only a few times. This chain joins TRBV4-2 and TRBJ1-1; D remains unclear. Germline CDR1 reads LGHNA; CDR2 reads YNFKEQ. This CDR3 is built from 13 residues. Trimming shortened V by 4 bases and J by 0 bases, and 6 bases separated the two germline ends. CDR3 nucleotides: TGTGCCAGCAGCCCTCACTTGAACACTGAAGCTTTCTTT. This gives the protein CASSPHLNTEAFF.

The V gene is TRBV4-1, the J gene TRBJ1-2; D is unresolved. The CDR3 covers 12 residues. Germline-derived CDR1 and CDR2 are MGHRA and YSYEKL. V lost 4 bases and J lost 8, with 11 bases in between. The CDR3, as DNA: TGCGCCAGCAGCCTAGGGTACGGGGGCTACACCTTC. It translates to CASSLGYGGYTF.

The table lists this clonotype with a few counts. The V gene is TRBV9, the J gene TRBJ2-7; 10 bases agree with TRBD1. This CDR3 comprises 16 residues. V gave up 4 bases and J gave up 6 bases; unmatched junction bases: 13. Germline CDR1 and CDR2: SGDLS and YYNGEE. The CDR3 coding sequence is TGTGCCAGCAGCTTCGACCGGGACAGGGGCTTCCTCGAGCAGTACTTC. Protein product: CASSFDRDRGFLEQYF.

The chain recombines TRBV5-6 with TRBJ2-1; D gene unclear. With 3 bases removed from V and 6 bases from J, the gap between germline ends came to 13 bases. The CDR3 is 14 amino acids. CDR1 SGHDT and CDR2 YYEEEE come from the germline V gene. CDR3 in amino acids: CASSSERVINEQFF. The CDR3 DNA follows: TGTGCCAGCAGCTCGGAAAGGGTTATCAATGAGCAGTTCTTC.

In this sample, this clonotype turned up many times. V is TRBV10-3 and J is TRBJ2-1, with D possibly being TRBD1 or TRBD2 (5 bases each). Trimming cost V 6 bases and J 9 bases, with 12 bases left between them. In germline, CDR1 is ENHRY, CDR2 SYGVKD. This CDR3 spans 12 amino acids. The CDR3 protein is CAIRGTAPEQFF. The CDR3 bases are TGTGCCATCAGGGGGACGGCGCCTGAGCAGTTCTTC.

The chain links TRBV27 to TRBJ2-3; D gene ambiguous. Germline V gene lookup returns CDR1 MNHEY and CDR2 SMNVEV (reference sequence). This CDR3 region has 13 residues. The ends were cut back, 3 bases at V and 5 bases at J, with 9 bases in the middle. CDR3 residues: CASSFWVEDTQYF. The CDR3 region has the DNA TGTGCCAGCAGTTTTTGGGTAGAAGATACGCAGTATTTT.

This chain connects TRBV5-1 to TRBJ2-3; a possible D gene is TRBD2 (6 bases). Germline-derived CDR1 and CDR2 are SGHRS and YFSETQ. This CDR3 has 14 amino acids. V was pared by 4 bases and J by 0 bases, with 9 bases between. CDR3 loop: CASSPAGSTDTQYF. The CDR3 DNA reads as TGCGCCAGCAGCCCCGCGGGGAGCACAGATACGCAGTATTTT.